Reported below is one T cell receptor beta chain. This sample is part of a study of CD8 T cells in Susac syndrome. V lost 7 bases, J lost 0 bases, and 10 bases lay in between. The CDR3 extends over 13 amino acids. In germline, CDR1 is SQVTM, CDR2 ANQGSEA. When the RNA was reverse transcribed, random hexamers were used with an input of roughly 0.5 to 1 ug. One entry per CDR3 protein, called by TCRdb with MiXCR from the immunoSEQ multiplex PCR reads. The sample has about 130,000 distinct CDR3 sequences, around 94% seen once. The clonotype was recovered from a human donor in good health. The sample comprised CD4+ T cells from PBMCs. The chain uses TRBV29-1 and TRBJ2-1; D is possibly TRBD1 (5 bases). The chain's CDR3 is CSAGSSSYNEQFF. DNA of the CDR3: TGCAGCGCAGGGTCAAGCTCCTACAATGAGCAGTTCTTC.